These 3 T cell receptor beta chains came from one sample sequenced in a study of cytomegalovirus exposure and HLA in healthy donors. The PCR made use of 60 Vbeta and 13 Jbeta primers. Profiled with immunoSEQ multiplex PCR; TCRdb holds only in-frame clones, not every one. This sample has approximately 120,000 clones, with around 82% found just once. Sequencing was carried out using PBMCs. The receptors were gathered from a man aged 35-49 years in good health and CMV-seronegative.

The chain joins TRBV7-8 to TRBJ2-7; TRBD2 might be the D (6 bases). This CDR3 has 12 residues. V was shortened by 8 bases and J by 4 bases, with 12 bases between the two germline ends. Germline V gene sequence: CDR1 SGHVS, CDR2 FQNEAQ. The CDR3 here is CASGGGEYEQYF. DNA for the CDR3: TGTGCCAGCGGGGGAGGAGAGTACGAGCAGTACTTC.

The chain couples TRBV6-1 to TRBJ1-2; D not resolved. Trimming left V 2 bases short and J 5 bases short, with 9 bases between. Germline V CDR1 and CDR2: MNHNS, SASEGT. The CDR3 runs 13 residues. CDR3 in DNA: TGTGCCAGCAGTGAACCGGGAACTTATGGCTACACCTTC. As protein: CASSEPGTYGYTF.

The gene calls are TRBV7-3 and TRBJ1-2, with D perhaps TRBD1 (5 bases). The V end lost 5 bases, the J end lost 3 bases, and 13 bases lay between the germline ends. Germline CDR1 SGHTA, CDR2 FQGTGA. The CDR3 is 14 amino acids. This CDR3 reads CASSPRGGDYGYTF. The CDR3 DNA follows: TGTGCCAGCAGCCCCCGCGGAGGGGACTATGGCTACACCTTC. Together with reference TRBV7-3 and TRBJ1-2, the CDR3 gives the full variable domain: GAGVSQTPSNKVTEKGKYVELRCDPISGHTALYWYRQSLGQGPEFLIYFQGTGAADDSGLPNDRFFAVRPEGSVSTLKIQRTERGDSAVYLCASSPRGGDYGYTFGSGTRLTVV.